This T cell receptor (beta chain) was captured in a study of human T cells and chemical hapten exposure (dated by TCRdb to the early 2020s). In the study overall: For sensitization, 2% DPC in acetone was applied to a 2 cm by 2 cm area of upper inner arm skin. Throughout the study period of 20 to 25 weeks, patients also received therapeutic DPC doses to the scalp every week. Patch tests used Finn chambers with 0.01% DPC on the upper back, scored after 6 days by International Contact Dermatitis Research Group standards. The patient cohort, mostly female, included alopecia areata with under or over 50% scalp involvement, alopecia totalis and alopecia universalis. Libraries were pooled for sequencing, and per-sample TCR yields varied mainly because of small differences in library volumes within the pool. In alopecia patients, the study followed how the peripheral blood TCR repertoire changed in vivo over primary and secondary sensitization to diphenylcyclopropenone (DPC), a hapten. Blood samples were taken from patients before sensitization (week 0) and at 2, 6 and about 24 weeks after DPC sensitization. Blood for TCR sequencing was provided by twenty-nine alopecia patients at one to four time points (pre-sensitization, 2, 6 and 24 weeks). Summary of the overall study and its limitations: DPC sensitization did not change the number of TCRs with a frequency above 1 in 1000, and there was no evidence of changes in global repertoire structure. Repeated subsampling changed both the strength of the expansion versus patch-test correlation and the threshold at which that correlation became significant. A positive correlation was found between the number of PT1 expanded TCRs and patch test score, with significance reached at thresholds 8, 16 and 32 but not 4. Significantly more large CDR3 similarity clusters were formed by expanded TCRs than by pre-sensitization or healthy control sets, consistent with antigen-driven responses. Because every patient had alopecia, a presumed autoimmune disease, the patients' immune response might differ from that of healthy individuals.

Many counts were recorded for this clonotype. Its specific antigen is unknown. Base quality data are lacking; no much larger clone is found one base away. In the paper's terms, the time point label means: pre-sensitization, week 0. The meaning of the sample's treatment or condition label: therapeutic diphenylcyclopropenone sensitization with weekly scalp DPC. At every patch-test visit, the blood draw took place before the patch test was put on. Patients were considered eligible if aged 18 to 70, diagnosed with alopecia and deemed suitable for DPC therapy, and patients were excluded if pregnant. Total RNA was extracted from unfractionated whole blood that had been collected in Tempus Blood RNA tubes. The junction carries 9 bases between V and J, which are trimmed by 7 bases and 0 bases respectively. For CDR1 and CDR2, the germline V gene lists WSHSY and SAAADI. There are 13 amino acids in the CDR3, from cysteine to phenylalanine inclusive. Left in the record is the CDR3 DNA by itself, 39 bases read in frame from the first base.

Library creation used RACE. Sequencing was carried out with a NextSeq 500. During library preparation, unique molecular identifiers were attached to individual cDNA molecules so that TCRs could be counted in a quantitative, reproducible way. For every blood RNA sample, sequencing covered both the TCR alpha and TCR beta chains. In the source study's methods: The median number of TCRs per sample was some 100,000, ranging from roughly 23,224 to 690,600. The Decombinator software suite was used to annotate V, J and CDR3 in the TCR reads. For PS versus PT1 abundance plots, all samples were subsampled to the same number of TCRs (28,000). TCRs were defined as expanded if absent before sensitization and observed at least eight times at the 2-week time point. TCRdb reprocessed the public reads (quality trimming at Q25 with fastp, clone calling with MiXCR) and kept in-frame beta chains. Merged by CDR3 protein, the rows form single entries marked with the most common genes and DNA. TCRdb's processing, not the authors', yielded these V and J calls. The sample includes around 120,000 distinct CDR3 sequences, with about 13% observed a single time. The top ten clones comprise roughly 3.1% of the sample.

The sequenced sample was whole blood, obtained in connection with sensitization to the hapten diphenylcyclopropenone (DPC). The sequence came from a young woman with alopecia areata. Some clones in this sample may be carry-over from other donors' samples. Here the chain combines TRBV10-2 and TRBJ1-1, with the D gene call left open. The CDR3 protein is CASNWEMNTEAFF. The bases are TGCGCCAGCAACTGGGAGATGAACACTGAAGCTTTCTTT.